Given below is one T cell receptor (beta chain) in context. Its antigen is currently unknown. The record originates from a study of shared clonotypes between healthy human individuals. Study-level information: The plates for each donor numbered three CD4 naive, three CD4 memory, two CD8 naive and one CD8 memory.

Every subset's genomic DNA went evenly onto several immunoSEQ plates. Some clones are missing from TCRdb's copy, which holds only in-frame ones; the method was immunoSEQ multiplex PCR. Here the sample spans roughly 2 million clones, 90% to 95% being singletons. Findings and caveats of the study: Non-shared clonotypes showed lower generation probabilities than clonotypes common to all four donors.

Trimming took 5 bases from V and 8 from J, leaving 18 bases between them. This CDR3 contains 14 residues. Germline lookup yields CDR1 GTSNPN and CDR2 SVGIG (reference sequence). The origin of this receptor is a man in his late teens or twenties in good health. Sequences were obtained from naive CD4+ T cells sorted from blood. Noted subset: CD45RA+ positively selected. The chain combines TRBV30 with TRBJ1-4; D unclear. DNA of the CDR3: TGTGCCTGGTCGGGGAGCCTGGGTAGGGAAAAACTGTTTTTT. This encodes CAWSGSLGREKLFF.